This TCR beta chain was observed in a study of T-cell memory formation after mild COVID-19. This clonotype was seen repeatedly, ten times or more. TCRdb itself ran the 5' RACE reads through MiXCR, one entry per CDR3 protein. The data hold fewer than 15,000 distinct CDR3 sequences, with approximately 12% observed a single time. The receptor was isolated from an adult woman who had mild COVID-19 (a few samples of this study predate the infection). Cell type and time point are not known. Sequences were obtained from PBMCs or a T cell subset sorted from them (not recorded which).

The CDR3 DNA sequence: TGTGCCACCAGCAGAGGTTGGGTGGAAAAAGATACGCAGTATTTT. It is translated as CATSRGWVEKDTQYF. The V and J genes are TRBV15 and TRBJ2-3; D not certain. CDR3 length equals 15 residues. CDR1 LNHNV and CDR2 YYDKDF come from the germline V gene (reference sequence). V was shortened by 1 base and J by 5 bases, with 13 bases between the two germline ends. Full variable domain (missing parts from reference TRBV15 and TRBJ2-3): DAMVIQNPRYQVTQFGKPVTLSCSQTLNHNVMYWYQQKSSQAPKLLFHYYDKDFNNEADTPDNFQSRRPNTSFCFLDIRSPGLGDTAMYLCATSRGWVEKDTQYFGPGTRLTVL.